This is a list of T cell receptor beta chains from one sample in a study of T cells after yellow fever vaccination. TCRdb ran MiXCR on the 5' RACE reads and lists one entry per CDR3 protein. This sample yields around 26,000 distinct CDR3 sequences, of which less than 3.5% are seen a single time; roughly 0.9% belongs to the top ten. Here the sequenced sample was PBMCs, either bulk or a sorted T-cell subset (CD4+, CD8+, memory, or dextramer-sorted; not recorded which), taken about 49 days after the first yellow fever vaccination. All receptors come from a man aged 18 to 35 who received the YFV17D yellow fever vaccine. CDR3s include the opening cysteine and the closing phenylalanine or tryptophan. A D gene is named only where the DNA matches it firmly. Not all rows give a size; the values are once, few, many and, for expanded clones, a class.

TRBV18	TRBJ1-1	many	-	13	CASSSGGNTEAFF	TGTGCCAGCTCATCCGGAGGGAACACTGAAGCTTTCTTT
TRBV5-1	TRBJ2-3	many	-	16	CASSLASLAVTDTQYF	TGCGCCAGCAGCTTGGCGAGTCTCGCGGTCACAGATACGCAGTATTTT
TRBV5-1	TRBJ2-1	many	-	14	CASRPRTDNNEQFF	TGCGCCAGCCGACCGAGGACAGATAACAATGAGCAGTTCTTC
TRBV23-1	TRBJ1-6	many	-	19	CASSPNPGQGEVYNSPLHF	TGCGCCAGCAGCCCCAACCCCGGGCAGGGAGAAGTATATAATTCACCCCTCCACTTT
TRBV4-3	TRBJ2-7	medium-sized	TRBD2	16	CASSPSLASGAYEQYF	TGCGCCAGCAGCCCCTCGCTTGCTAGCGGGGCCTACGAGCAGTACTTC
TRBV4-3	TRBJ2-5	many	TRBD1	14	CASSPDRVRETQYF	TGCGCCAGCAGCCCAGACAGGGTTCGGGAGACCCAGTACTTC
TRBV7-2	TRBJ1-1	many	TRBD1	16	CASSYVTGQGRPEAFF	TGTGCCAGCAGCTACGTAACGGGACAGGGGCGCCCTGAAGCTTTCTTT
TRBV7-2	TRBJ2-1	many	-	15	CASRYAGSSYNEQFF	TGTGCCAGCAGATACGCCGGGAGCTCCTACAATGAGCAGTTCTTC
TRBV3-1	TRBJ2-1	once	-	15	CATTLRDASGSEQFF	TGTGCCACCACCCTACGGGACGCCAGCGGTTCTGAGCAGTTCTTC
TRBV5-1	TRBJ1-2	many	-	13	CASSQGASGGYTF	TGCGCCAGCAGCCAGGGCGCATCGGGGGGCTACACCTTC
TRBV19	TRBJ2-5	many	TRBD1	14	CASSITGGGETQYF	TGTGCCAGTAGTATAACAGGGGGCGGAGAGACCCAGTACTTC
TRBV11-2	TRBJ1-1	many	-	19	CASSLVPARGRLKNTEAFF	TGTGCCAGCAGCTTAGTTCCCGCGCGGGGACGGTTAAAGAACACTGAAGCTTTCTTT
TRBV7-2	TRBJ1-1	few	TRBD1	14	CASSLMPRGAEAFF	TGTGCCAGCAGCTTAATGCCCAGGGGGGCTGAAGCTTTCTTT
TRBV5-4	TRBJ2-1	many	TRBD1	17	CASSFPLGQGSMNEQFF	TGTGCCAGCAGCTTCCCCCTCGGACAGGGTTCTATGAATGAGCAGTTCTTC
TRBV7-2	TRBJ1-2	many	TRBD1	13	CASSRDRDYGYTF	TGTGCCAGCAGCCGGGACAGGGACTATGGCTACACCTTC
TRBV7-2	TRBJ2-7	many	TRBD1	15	CASSPRTGGTYEQYF	TGTGCCAGCAGCCCCCGGACAGGGGGGACCTACGAGCAGTACTTC
TRBV7-2	TRBJ2-5	many	TRBD2	14	CATKRGAGGETQYF	TGTGCCACCAAGCGGGGGGCAGGGGGGGAGACCCAGTACTTC
TRBV7-2	TRBJ2-5	many	-	14	CASSLAGTQETQYF	TGTGCCAGCAGCTTAGCTGGGACCCAAGAGACCCAGTACTTC
TRBV20-1	TRBJ1-6	many	-	16	CSAQQGSSSYNSPLHF	TGCAGTGCTCAACAGGGTTCGAGCTCCTATAATTCACCCCTCCACTTT
TRBV20-1	TRBJ1-4	many	TRBD1	14	CSAGGSGQGFQLFF	TGCAGTGCTGGGGGTTCGGGACAGGGTTTTCAACTGTTTTTT
TRBV13	TRBJ2-1	many	-	12	CASSSMVNEQFF	TGTGCCAGCAGCTCCATGGTCAATGAGCAGTTCTTC
TRBV20-1	TRBJ2-5	many	-	13	CSARAPGHETQYF	TGCAGTGCTAGGGCCCCGGGCCACGAGACCCAGTACTTC
TRBV3-1	TRBJ1-1	many	-	13	CASSPRDLRGAFF	TGTGCCAGCAGCCCCCGGGACTTACGAGGAGCTTTCTTT
TRBV6-2/TRBV6-3	TRBJ1-6	many	-	11	CATGGNSPLHF	TGTGCCACCGGGGGTAATTCACCCCTCCACTTT
TRBV27	TRBJ1-5	-	-	14	CASRRAGSNQPQHF	TGTGCCAGCAGAAGGGCTGGAAGCAATCAGCCCCAGCATTTT
TRBV7-2	TRBJ2-5	many	-	13	CASSDRRIETQYF	TGTGCCAGCAGCGACCGTCGTATAGAGACCCAGTACTTC
TRBV20-1	TRBJ2-1	many	TRBD1	13	CSAPGQGANEQFF	TGCAGTGCCCCGGGACAGGGGGCTAATGAGCAGTTCTTC
TRBV5-1	TRBJ1-6	-	-	15	CASSLEGGGRSPLHF	TGCGCCAGCAGCTTGGAGGGGGGTGGGAGATCACCCCTCCACTTT
TRBV6-1	TRBJ1-3	many	-	17	CASSDHPPRASWDTIYF	TGTGCCAGCAGTGACCATCCCCCGAGGGCATCGTGGGACACCATATATTTT
TRBV20-1	TRBJ2-2	many	-	14	CSARVAANTGELFF	TGCAGTGCTAGGGTAGCGGCGAACACCGGGGAGCTGTTTTTT
TRBV5-4	TRBJ2-3	many	-	12	CASGKQGDTQYF	TGTGCCAGCGGAAAGCAGGGGGATACGCAGTATTTT
TRBV4-3	TRBJ2-1	many	TRBD1	16	CASSRVQGALSSEQFF	TGCGCCAGCAGCCGAGTACAGGGGGCGCTTTCGAGTGAGCAGTTCTTC
TRBV20-1	TRBJ2-1	many	TRBD2	15	CSFRGSSGFYNEQFF	TGCAGTTTTAGGGGTTCTAGCGGCTTCTACAATGAGCAGTTCTTC
TRBV5-1	TRBJ1-5	many	TRBD1	15	CASSVGTGYNQPQHF	TGCGCCAGCAGCGTAGGGACAGGGTACAATCAGCCCCAGCATTTT
TRBV6-5	TRBJ1-2	many	-	13	CASSADGPYGYTF	TGTGCCAGCAGCGCCGACGGACCCTATGGCTACACCTTC
TRBV5-1	TRBJ2-1	many	-	14	CASSGRVGYNEQFF	TGCGCCAGCAGTGGGCGGGTTGGTTACAATGAGCAGTTCTTC
TRBV5-1	TRBJ2-3	many	-	14	CASSVGPSTDTQYF	TGCGCCAGCAGCGTGGGGCCTAGCACAGATACGCAGTATTTT
TRBV4-1	TRBJ1-2	many	-	15	CASSQEWSGGSGYTF	TGCGCCAGCAGCCAAGAGTGGTCAGGAGGTAGTGGCTACACCTTC
TRBV6-5	TRBJ2-2	many	-	13	CASRSGGAGELFF	TGTGCCAGCAGGTCGGGTGGAGCCGGGGAGCTGTTTTTT
TRBV12-3/TRBV12-4	TRBJ2-2	many	-	16	CASKESGGTNTGELFF	TGTGCCAGCAAAGAGTCCGGGGGAACCAACACCGGCGAGCTGTTTTTT
TRBV29-1	TRBJ1-6	-	TRBD1	13	CSVKEQGDSPLHF	TGCAGCGTTAAGGAACAGGGGGATTCACCCCTCCACTTT
TRBV5-4	TRBJ2-7	many	-	15	CASSYRLPGSYEQYF	TGTGCCAGCAGCTATCGTCTCCCGGGTTCCTACGAGCAGTACTTC
TRBV4-3	TRBJ2-2	many	-	17	CASSQEVAPVGTGELFF	TGCGCCAGCAGCCAAGAAGTAGCCCCCGTGGGCACCGGGGAGCTGTTTTTT
TRBV7-9	TRBJ2-3	many	-	13	CASLGRGTDTQYF	TGTGCCAGCCTAGGCAGGGGCACAGATACGCAGTATTTT
TRBV6-5	TRBJ2-3	many	-	13	CASRGGPTDTQYF	TGTGCCAGCAGAGGAGGGCCCACAGATACGCAGTATTTT
TRBV19	TRBJ2-2	many	TRBD2	15	CASKTGGSNTGELFF	TGTGCCAGTAAAACGGGGGGGTCGAACACCGGGGAGCTGTTTTTT
TRBV29-1	TRBJ2-3	many	TRBD2	15	CSALRASGGSDTQYF	TGCAGCGCCCTGAGGGCTAGCGGGGGTTCAGATACGCAGTATTTT
TRBV3-1	TRBJ1-1	many	-	12	CASSQANTEAFF	TGTGCCAGCAGCCAAGCCAACACTGAAGCTTTCTTT
TRBV20-1	TRBJ2-7	many	TRBD1	15	CSAPNAGQGTYEQYF	TGCAGTGCGCCTAACGCGGGACAGGGGACCTACGAGCAGTACTTC
TRBV12-3/TRBV12-4	TRBJ1-2	many	-	14	CASRPGRRIGGYTF	TGTGCCAGCAGGCCGGGACGCCGAATCGGAGGCTACACCTTC
TRBV7-2	TRBJ1-1	few	-	15	CASSLGLGQNTEAFF	TGTGCCAGCAGCTTAGGACTCGGTCAAAACACTGAAGCTTTCTTT
TRBV29-1	TRBJ2-5	many	-	11	CSVRRKETQYF	TGCAGCGTCCGACGGAAAGAGACCCAGTACTTC
TRBV5-1	TRBJ1-1	many	-	14	CASSLTLGSTEAFF	TGCGCCAGCAGCTTGACATTGGGTAGCACTGAAGCTTTCTTT
TRBV5-6	TRBJ2-7	many	TRBD2	15	CASSVLAGGLYEQYF	TGTGCCAGCAGCGTACTAGCGGGGGGACTCTACGAGCAGTACTTC
TRBV4-3	TRBJ2-3	many	TRBD1	16	CASSQGYRGSTDTQYF	TGCGCCAGCAGCCAAGGTTACAGGGGATCCACAGATACGCAGTATTTT
TRBV4-1	TRBJ1-4	many	-	16	CASSQDSPGSNEKLFF	TGCGCCAGCAGCCAAGATAGTCCAGGGTCGAATGAAAAACTGTTTTTT
TRBV2	TRBJ1-6	many	-	10	CASSEGPMLF	TGTGCCAGCAGTGAGGGGCCCATGTTATTT
TRBV6-1	TRBJ2-7	many	-	14	CASSRATGSYEQYF	TGTGCCAGCAGTCGAGCGACAGGCTCCTACGAGCAGTACTTC